This TCR beta chain was sequenced in a study of blood T cell repertoires in COVID-19. This clone was seen only once. Repertoires were generated with immunoSEQ multiplex PCR, while TCRdb's copy carries only in-frame clones and drops some. The sample includes about 220,000 clones, more than 65% of them seen just once. CDR1 SGHTS and CDR2 YDEGEE come from the germline V gene. CDR3 size: 14 residues. The V gene end was trimmed by 4 bases and the J gene end by 4 bases; junction bases not matched to a gene: 7. The sequenced sample was peripheral blood. V is TRBV5-8 and J is TRBJ1-1; 7 nucleotides line up with TRBD1. The receptor was derived from a woman older than 75 with acute or convalescent COVID-19. CDR3 in DNA: TGTGCCAGCAGCACGGGACAGATTTCCACTGAAGCTTTCTTT. This gives the protein CASSTGQISTEAFF.